This is a list of T cell receptor beta chains from one sample in a study of CD8+CD57+ T cells in acquired aplastic anemia. TCRdb reanalysed the reads using MiXCR and keeps one entry per CDR3 protein. Of about 200,000 distinct CDR3 sequences in the sample, 65% are singletons; the top ten hold roughly 61%. Sequencing input: sorted CD4+, CD8+, or CD8+CD57+ T cells (not recorded which) from PBMCs. These receptors came from a human donor with aplastic anemia. CDR3s include the opening cysteine and the closing phenylalanine or tryptophan. D genes are given only for firm matches. Only some rows state a clone size, as once, few, many or a class for expanded clones.

TRBJ1-4 | TRBD1 | - | TRBV7-9 | TGTGCCAGCAGGGACAGGGGGCAGATTAATGAAAAACTGTTTTTT | CASRDRGQINEKLFF
TRBJ1-1 | - | - | TRBV19 | TGTGCCAGTAGTCGGGCCCTTGGCACTGAAGCTTTCTTT | CASSRALGTEAFF
TRBJ1-4 | TRBD1 | - | TRBV4-2 | TGTGCCAGCAGCCCCTACCTTGGGACAGGGAGTGAAAAACTGTTTTTT | CASSPYLGTGSEKLFF
TRBJ2-5 | TRBD1 | - | TRBV7-6 | TGTGCCAGCAGCCGAAGGACAGGGGGCAGGGAGACCCAGTACTTC | CASSRRTGGRETQYF
TRBJ2-7 | TRBD1 | - | TRBV4-1 | TGCGCCAGCAGCCGAAGTGAGGAGACAGGGGATTCCTACGAGCAGTACTTC | CASSRSEETGDSYEQYF
TRBJ2-7 | - | - | TRBV7-8 | TGTGCCAGCAGCTTAGCGGGGGGAGGGGGTTCCTCCTACGAGCAGTACTTC | CASSLAGGGGSSYEQYF
TRBJ2-7 | TRBD1 | many | TRBV5-6 | TGTGCCAGCAGCTGGGGGACAGGGGTATACGAGCAGTACTTC | CASSWGTGVYEQYF
TRBJ2-7 | TRBD2 | - | TRBV5-5 | TGTGCCAGCAGCTTCGGGAGGTACGAGCAGTACTTC | CASSFGRYEQYF
TRBJ2-5 | - | once | TRBV7-2 | TGTGCCAGCAGCTTAGACGCGGACTACCAAGAGACCCAGTACTTC | CASSLDADYQETQYF
TRBJ1-2 | - | - | TRBV5-1 | TGCGCCAGCAGTCTCGGGAGGGTAAACTATGGCTACACTTTC | CASSLGRVNYGYTF
TRBJ1-4 | - | - | TRBV10-1 | TGCGCCAGCAGTACGGCCAGGGGCGGTAATGAAAAACTGTTTTTT | CASSTARGGNEKLFF
TRBJ1-1 | - | - | TRBV20-1 | TGCAGTGCTTCCGAGTACACTGAAGCTTTCTTT | CSASEYTEAFF
TRBJ2-5 | - | - | TRBV5-1 | TGCGCCAGCAGCTTGGACATAGGAGAGGAGACCCAGTACTTC | CASSLDIGEETQYF
TRBJ2-5 | - | - | TRBV7-2 | TGTGCCAGCAGCTTAGATGCGGGGGAGACCCAGTACTTC | CASSLDAGETQYF
TRBJ2-2 | TRBD1 | many | TRBV12-3/TRBV12-4 | TGTGCCAGCACGACCCCGGGACAGGGGGCAGCCGGGGAGCTGTTTTTT | CASTTPGQGAAGELFF
TRBJ2-1 | - | many | TRBV4-1 | TGCGCCAGCAGCCAAGAAGGCACAGACGGGGATGAGCAGTTCTTC | CASSQEGTDGDEQFF
TRBJ1-3 | - | - | TRBV7-2 | TGTGCCAGCAGCTTAGATGGAGACTCTGGAAACACCATATATTTT | CASSLDGDSGNTIYF
TRBJ1-2 | - | - | TRBV29-1 | TGCAGCGTGGGGGTTGGGGCCTCTAACTATGGCTACACCTTC | CSVGVGASNYGYTF
TRBJ2-3 | TRBD2 | many | TRBV2 | TGTGCCAGGGGTAACTCGGGTGGAGCGGGGGGCACAGATACGCAGTATTTT | CARGNSGGAGGTDTQYF
TRBJ1-5 | TRBD1 | - | TRBV19 | TGTGCCAGTAGTGTCATCCAGGGACAGGGGACCCAGCCCCAGCATTTT | CASSVIQGQGTQPQHF
TRBJ1-2 | - | - | TRBV15 | TGTGCCACCAGCATCGGGGGGCCAGTGCACTATGGCTACACCTTC | CATSIGGPVHYGYTF
TRBJ2-3 | TRBD2 | few | TRBV7-8 | TGTGCCAGCAGCTTAGGCGGCGGGGGGGACACAGATACGCAGTATTTT | CASSLGGGGDTDTQYF
TRBJ1-1 | TRBD1 | few | TRBV15 | TGTGCCACCAGCAGACCATTTCCGGGACAGGGGGCCTGGTACACTGAAGCTTTCTTT | CATSRPFPGQGAWYTEAFF
TRBJ1-1 | - | many | TRBV6-4 | TGTGCCAGCAGTGAGCACCTTGGATTTGAAGCTTTCTTT | CASSEHLGFEAFF
TRBJ1-2 | - | - | TRBV12-3/TRBV12-4 | TGTGCCAGCAGTTTCAGGGGCTATGGCTACACCTTC | CASSFRGYGYTF
TRBJ2-7 | TRBD2 | - | TRBV20-1 | TGCAGTGCTATAGCGGGACACTCCTACGAGCAGTACTTC | CSAIAGHSYEQYF
TRBJ2-1 | - | - | TRBV7-9 | TGTGCCAGCAGCCCCTTGGCGGTAGGGGAGCAGTTCTTC | CASSPLAVGEQFF